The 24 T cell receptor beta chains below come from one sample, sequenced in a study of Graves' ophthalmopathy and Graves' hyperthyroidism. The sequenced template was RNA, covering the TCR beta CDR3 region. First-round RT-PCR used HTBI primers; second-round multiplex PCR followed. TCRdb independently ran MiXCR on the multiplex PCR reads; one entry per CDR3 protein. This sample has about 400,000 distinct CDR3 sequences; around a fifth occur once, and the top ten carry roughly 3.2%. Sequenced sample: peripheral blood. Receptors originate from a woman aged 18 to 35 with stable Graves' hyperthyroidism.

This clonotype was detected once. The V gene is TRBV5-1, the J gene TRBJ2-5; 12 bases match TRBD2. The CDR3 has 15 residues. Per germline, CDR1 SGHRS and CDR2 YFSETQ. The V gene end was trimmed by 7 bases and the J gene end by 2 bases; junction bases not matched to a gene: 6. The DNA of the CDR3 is TGCGCCAGCCAACTAGCGGGGGGATGGCAAGAGACCCAGTACTTC. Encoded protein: CASQLAGGWQETQYF.

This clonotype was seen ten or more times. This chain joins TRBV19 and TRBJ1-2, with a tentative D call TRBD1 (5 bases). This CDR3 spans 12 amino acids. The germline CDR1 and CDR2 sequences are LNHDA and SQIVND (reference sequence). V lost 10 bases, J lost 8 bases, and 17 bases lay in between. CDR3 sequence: CATGGLQGGYTF. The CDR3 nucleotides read TGTGCCACTGGAGGGCTTCAGGGAGGCTACACCTTC.

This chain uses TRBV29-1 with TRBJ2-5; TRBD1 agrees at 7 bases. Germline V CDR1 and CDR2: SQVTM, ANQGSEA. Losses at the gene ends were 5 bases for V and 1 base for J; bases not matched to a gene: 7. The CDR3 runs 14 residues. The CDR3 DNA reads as TGCAGCGTTCGCCCGACAGGGCCCCAAGAGACCCAGTACTTC. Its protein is CSVRPTGPQETQYF.

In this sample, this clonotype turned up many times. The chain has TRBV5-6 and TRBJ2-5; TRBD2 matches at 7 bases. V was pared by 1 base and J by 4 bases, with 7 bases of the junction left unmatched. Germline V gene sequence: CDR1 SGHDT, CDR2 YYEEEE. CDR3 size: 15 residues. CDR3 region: CASSLPGGSVETQYF. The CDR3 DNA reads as TGTGCCAGCAGCTTGCCGGGCGGGAGTGTAGAGACCCAGTACTTC.

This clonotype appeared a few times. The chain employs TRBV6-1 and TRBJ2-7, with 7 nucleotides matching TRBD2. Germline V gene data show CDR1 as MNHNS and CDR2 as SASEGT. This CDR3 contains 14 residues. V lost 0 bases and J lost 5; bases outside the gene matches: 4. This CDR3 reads CASSEATGGHEQYF. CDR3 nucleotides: TGTGCCAGCAGTGAAGCGACGGGAGGACACGAGCAGTACTTC.

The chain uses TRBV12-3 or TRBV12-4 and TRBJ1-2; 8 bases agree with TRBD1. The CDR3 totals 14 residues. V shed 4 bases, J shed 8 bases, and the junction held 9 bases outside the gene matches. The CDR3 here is CASSYSLTGDGYTF. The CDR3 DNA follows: TGTGCCAGCAGTTACTCGCTGACAGGGGACGGCTACACCTTC.

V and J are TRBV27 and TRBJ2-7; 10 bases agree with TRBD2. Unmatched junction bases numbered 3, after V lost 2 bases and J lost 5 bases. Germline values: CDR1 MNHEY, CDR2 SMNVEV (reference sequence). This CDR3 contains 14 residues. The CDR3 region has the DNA TGTGCCAGCAGTTTACTAGCGGGAGAGGACGAGCAGTACTTC. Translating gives CASSLLAGEDEQYF.

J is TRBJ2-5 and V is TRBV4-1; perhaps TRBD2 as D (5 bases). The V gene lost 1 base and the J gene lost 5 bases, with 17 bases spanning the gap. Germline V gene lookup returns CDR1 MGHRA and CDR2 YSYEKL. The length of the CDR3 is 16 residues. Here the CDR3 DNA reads TGCGCCAGCAGCCAAGTGGGGATCCCGAGAGGGGAGACCCAGTACTTC. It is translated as CASSQVGIPRGETQYF.

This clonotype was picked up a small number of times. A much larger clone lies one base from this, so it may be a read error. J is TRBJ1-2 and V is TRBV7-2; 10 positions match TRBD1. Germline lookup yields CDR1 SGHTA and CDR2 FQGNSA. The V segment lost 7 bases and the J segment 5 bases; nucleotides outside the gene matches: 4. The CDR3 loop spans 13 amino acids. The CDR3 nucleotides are TGTGCCAGCAACCTGGGACAGGGGTATGGCTACACCTTC. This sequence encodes CASNLGQGYGYTF.

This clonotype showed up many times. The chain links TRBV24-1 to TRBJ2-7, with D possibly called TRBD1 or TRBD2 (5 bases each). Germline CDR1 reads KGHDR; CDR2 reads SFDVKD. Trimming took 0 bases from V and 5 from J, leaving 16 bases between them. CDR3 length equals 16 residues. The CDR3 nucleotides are TGTGCCACCAGTGATTTGCGGGAAGGGGTGATCGACGAGCAGTACTTC. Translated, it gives CATSDLREGVIDEQYF.

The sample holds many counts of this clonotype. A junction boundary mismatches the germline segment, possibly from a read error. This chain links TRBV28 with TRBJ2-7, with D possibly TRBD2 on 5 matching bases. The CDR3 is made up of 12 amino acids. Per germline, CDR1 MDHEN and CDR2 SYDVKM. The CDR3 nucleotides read TGTGCCAGCACGACCCGGGGTTACGAGCAGTGCTTC. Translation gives CASTTRGYEQCF.

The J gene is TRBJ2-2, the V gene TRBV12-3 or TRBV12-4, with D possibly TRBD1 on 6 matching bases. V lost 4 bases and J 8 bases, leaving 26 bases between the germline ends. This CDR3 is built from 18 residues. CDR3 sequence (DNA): TGTGCCAGCAGTTCCCGGGACCCAAGGTTTTTGGGGGCAGGGGAGCTGTTTTTT. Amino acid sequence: CASSSRDPRFLGAGELFF.

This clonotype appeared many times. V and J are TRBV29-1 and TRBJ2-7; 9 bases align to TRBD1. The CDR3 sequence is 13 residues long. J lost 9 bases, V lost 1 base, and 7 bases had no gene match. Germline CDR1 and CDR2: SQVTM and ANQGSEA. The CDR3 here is CSVEVAQGAGQYF. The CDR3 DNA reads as TGCAGCGTTGAAGTGGCACAGGGGGCTGGGCAGTACTTC.

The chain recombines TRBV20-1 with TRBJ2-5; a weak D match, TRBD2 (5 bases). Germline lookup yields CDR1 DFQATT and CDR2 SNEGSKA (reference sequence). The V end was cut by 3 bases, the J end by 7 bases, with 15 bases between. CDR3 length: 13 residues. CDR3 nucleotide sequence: TGCAGTGCTAGGTCTGGATCTCGGGGGACCCAGTACTTC. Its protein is CSARSGSRGTQYF.

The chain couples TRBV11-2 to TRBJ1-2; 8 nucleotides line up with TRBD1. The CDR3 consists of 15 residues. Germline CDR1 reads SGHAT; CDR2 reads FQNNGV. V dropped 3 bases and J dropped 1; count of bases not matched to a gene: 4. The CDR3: CASSFRGRNNYGYTF. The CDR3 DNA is TGTGCCAGCAGCTTCAGGGGGCGAAATAACTATGGCTACACCTTC.

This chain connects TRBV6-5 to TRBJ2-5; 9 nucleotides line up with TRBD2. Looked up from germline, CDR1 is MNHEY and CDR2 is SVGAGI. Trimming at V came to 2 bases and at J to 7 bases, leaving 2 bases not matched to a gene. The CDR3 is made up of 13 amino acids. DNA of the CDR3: TGTGCCAGCAGTTACGGGCGGGAGGGGACCCAGTACTTC. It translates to CASSYGREGTQYF.

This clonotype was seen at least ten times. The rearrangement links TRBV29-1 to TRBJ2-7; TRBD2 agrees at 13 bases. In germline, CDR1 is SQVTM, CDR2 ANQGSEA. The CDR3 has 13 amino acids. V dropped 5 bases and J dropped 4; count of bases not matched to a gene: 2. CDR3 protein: CSVTGLAGYEQYF. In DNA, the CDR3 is TGCAGCGTTACGGGACTAGCGGGGTACGAGCAGTACTTC.

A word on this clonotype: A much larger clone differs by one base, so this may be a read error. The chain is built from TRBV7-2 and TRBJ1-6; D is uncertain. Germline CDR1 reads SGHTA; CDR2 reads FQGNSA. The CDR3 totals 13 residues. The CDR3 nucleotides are TGTGCCAGCAGCCTCGGATATAATTCACACCTCCACTTT. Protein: CASSLGYNSHLHF.

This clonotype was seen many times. CDR3 bases: TGTGCCAGCAGCTCCCGGGACAGGGCACGCACAGATACGCAGTATTTT. Translating gives CASSSRDRARTDTQYF. The chain combines TRBV11-2 with TRBJ2-3; 9 nucleotides agree with TRBD1. Germline V gives CDR1 SGHAT, CDR2 FQNNGV. The CDR3 runs 16 residues. V lost 4 bases and J lost 1; bases outside the gene matches: 6.

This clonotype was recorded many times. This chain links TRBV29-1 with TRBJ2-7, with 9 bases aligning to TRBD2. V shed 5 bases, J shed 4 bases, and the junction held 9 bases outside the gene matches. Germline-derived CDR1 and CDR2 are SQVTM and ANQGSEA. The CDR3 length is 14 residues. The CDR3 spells CSVRVSGSGYEQYF. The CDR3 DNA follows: TGCAGCGTTAGGGTTAGCGGGAGTGGTTACGAGCAGTACTTC.

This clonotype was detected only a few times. The CDR3 region has the DNA TGCAGCGTTGTAGTTAATAGCAATCAGCCCCAGCATTTT. Amino acids: CSVVVNSNQPQHF. The chain combines TRBV29-1 with TRBJ1-5; D unclear. CDR1 is SQVTM, CDR2 ANQGSEA, per germline. The CDR3 spans 13 residues. Trimming stripped 4 bases from V and 0 bases from J, with 7 bases between.

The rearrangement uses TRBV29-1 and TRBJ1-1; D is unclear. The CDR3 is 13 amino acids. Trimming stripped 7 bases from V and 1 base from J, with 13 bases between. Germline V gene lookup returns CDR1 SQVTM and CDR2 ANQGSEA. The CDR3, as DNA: TGCAGCGCCTCGCGTGAGCCGAACACTGAAGCTTTCTTT. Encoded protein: CSASREPNTEAFF.

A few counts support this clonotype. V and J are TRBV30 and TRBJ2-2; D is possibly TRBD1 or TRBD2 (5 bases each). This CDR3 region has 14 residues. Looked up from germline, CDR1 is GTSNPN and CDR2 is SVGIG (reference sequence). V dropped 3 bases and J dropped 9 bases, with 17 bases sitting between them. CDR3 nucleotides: TGTGCCTGGAGGGGGGAGTGGGCCGGCCGGGAGCTGTTTTTT. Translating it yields CAWRGEWAGRELFF.

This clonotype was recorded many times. CDR3 sequence (DNA): TGCAGCGCCAGACCTACAGTTATGGGCACTGAAGCTTTCTTT. Protein: CSARPTVMGTEAFF. The chain combines TRBV29-1 with TRBJ1-1; unclear D gene. Germline CDR1 is SQVTM and CDR2 is ANQGSEA. The ends were cut back, 7 bases at V and 4 bases at J, with 19 bases in the middle. This CDR3 is built from 14 residues. The full variable domain, with the rest looked up from reference TRBV29-1 and TRBJ1-1, is SAVISQKPSRDICQRGTSLTIQCQVDSQVTMMFWYRQQPGQSLTLIATANQGSEATYESGFVIDKFPISRPNLTFSTLTVSNMSPEDSSIYLCSARPTVMGTEAFFGQGTRLTVV.